One and the same sample provided the 13 T cell receptor beta chains below, sequenced in a study of T-cell reconstitution after alpha-beta-depleted transplantation in children. For TCRbeta, the library was prepared with unique molecular identifiers. TCRdb passed the PCR reads through MiXCR, listing each CDR3 protein once. The sample lists roughly 500,000 distinct CDR3 sequences, 32% occurring once. The material sequenced was PBMCs from the stem cell graft donor, taken from the stem cell graft. These receptors were obtained from a human donor who donated a stem cell graft to a child with aplastic anemia.

The rearrangement uses TRBV5-1 and TRBJ2-3; D is perhaps TRBD2 (6 bases). The CDR3 runs to 14 residues. Germline V gives CDR1 SGHRS, CDR2 YFSETQ. V lost 10 bases, J lost 2 bases, and 17 bases lay in between. The CDR3 spells CAGRENQDTDTQYF. The DNA for the CDR3 is TGCGCCGGTCGGGAGAATCAAGACACAGATACGCAGTATTTT.

This clonotype was detected only a few times. The J gene is TRBJ2-1, the V gene TRBV4-3; TRBD2 might be the D (5 bases). V dropped 1 base and J dropped 4 bases, with 14 bases sitting between them. From germline, CDR1 is LGHNA and CDR2 YSLEER. This CDR3 comprises 16 residues. The CDR3 sequence is CASSQAPGSTYNEQFF. In nucleotides, the CDR3 is TGCGCCAGCAGCCAAGCTCCGGGGAGTACGTACAATGAGCAGTTCTTC.

The rearrangement joins TRBV15 to TRBJ2-2, with no clear D. V shed 1 base and J shed 1 base, with 4 bases lying between them. The CDR3 runs 14 residues. Germline V gene lookup returns CDR1 LNHNV and CDR2 YYDKDF (reference sequence). The chain's CDR3 is CATSRGGNTGELFF. CDR3 nucleotide sequence: TGTGCCACCAGCAGAGGCGGGAACACCGGGGAGCTGTTTTTT.

The rearrangement links TRBV29-1 to TRBJ2-2; the D is unclear. The CDR3 runs 12 residues. Germline assignment: CDR1 SQVTM and CDR2 ANQGSEA. V shed 7 bases and J shed 6 bases, with 12 bases lying between them. In DNA form, the CDR3 reads TGCAGCGCCGACGGCAGCGCCGGGGAGCTGTTTTTT. It codes for CSADGSAGELFF.

This clonotype was observed a handful of times. The chain couples TRBV7-6 to TRBJ2-7; D could derive from TRBD1 or TRBD2 (5 bases each). V lost 5 bases and J 5 bases, leaving 13 bases between the germline ends. The length of the CDR3 is 13 residues. Germline V gives CDR1 SGHVS, CDR2 FNYEAQ. CDR3 sequence: CASSRRGPNEQYF. The CDR3 region has the DNA TGTGCCAGCAGCCGTCGGGGCCCCAACGAGCAGTACTTC.

This clonotype appeared a few times. This chain uses TRBV20-1 with TRBJ1-6; a weak D match, TRBD1 (5 bases). The CDR3 is 11 residues long. The V gene's germline CDR1 is DFQATT and CDR2 SNEGSKA (reference sequence). V was trimmed by 3 bases and J by 14 bases, leaving 11 bases between them. CDR3 protein: CSARSRAALHF. CDR3 nucleotide sequence: TGCAGTGCTAGGAGCAGGGCGGCCCTCCACTTT.

The CDR3 nucleotides are TGTGCCAGCAGTTTTCCGGGACCGGCTAACTATGGCTACACCTTC. It encodes CASSFPGPANYGYTF. The chain has TRBV12-3 or TRBV12-4 and TRBJ1-2; D perhaps matches TRBD1 (5 bases). The CDR3 is 15 amino acids. V was trimmed by 3 bases and J by 0 bases, leaving 11 bases between them.

This clonotype has a handful of counts. The chain combines TRBV7-2 with TRBJ1-5, with a weak D call TRBD1 (5 bases). Germline V gene lookup returns CDR1 SGHTA and CDR2 FQGNSA. V was pared by 1 base and J by 6 bases, with 13 bases between. The CDR3 has 15 amino acids. The CDR3 region has the DNA TGTGCCAGCAGCTTAGATGGGGGTCGCGGTCAGCCCCAGCATTTT. Translation gives CASSLDGGRGQPQHF.

This clonotype was recorded a few times. The chain carries TRBV15 and TRBJ2-1; 8 bases are shared with TRBD2. The CDR3 loop spans 13 amino acids. CDR1 LNHNV and CDR2 YYDKDF come from the germline V gene (reference sequence). J lost 5 bases, V lost 6 bases, and 3 bases had no gene match. The CDR3 coding sequence is TGTGCCACCAGTAGCGGGGCAAACAATGAGCAGTTCTTC. As protein: CATSSGANNEQFF.

The chain has TRBV11-2 and TRBJ1-1, with D perhaps TRBD1 (6 bases). This CDR3 spans 13 amino acids. Per the germline V gene, CDR1 is SGHAT and CDR2 is FQNNGV. V shed 6 bases and J shed 6 bases, with 14 bases lying between them. Here the CDR3 DNA reads TGTGCCAGCAGGAACAGGGAGGCCTCTGAAGCTTTCTTT. Amino acids: CASRNREASEAFF.

This clonotype was counted only a few times. The rearrangement uses TRBV29-1 and TRBJ1-4, with no clear D. Germline loops: CDR1 SQVTM, CDR2 ANQGSEA. With 2 bases removed from V and 8 bases from J, the gap between germline ends came to 12 bases. The CDR3 has 13 residues. The DNA for the CDR3 is TGCAGCGTTGAATTTACCGCCGGGGAAAAACTGTTTTTT. Protein: CSVEFTAGEKLFF.

The sample holds a few counts of this clonotype. The chain is built from TRBV12-3 or TRBV12-4 and TRBJ2-1, with 9 bases matching TRBD2. Trimming cost V 5 bases and J 4 bases; bases outside gene matches: 12. This CDR3 comprises 17 residues. CDR3 sequence reads: CASSPPGLAGAYNEQFF. DNA for the CDR3: TGTGCCAGCAGTCCCCCCGGGTTAGCGGGAGCTTACAATGAGCAGTTCTTC.

The rearrangement uses TRBV6-2 or TRBV6-3 and TRBJ2-6; tentatively, D is TRBD2 (5 bases). V lost 5 bases to trimming and J lost 0 bases, with 8 bases between them. The CDR3 has 15 residues. Germline-derived CDR1 and CDR2 are MNHEY and SVGEGT. CDR3 coding DNA: TGTGCCAGCAGTCGTAGCGTCTCTGGGGCCAACGTCCTGACTTTC. It specifies CASSRSVSGANVLTF.